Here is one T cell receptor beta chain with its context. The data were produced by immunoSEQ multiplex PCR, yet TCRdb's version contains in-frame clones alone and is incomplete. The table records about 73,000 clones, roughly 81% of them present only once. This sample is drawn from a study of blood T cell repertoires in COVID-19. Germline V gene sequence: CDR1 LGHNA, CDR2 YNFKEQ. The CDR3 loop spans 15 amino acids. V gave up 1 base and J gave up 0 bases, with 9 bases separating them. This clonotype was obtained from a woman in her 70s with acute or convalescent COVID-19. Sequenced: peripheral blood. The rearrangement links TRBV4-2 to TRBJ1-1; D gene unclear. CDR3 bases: TGTGCCAGCAGCCAAGCGCTAGGTATGAACACTGAAGCTTTCTTT. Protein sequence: CASSQALGMNTEAFF.